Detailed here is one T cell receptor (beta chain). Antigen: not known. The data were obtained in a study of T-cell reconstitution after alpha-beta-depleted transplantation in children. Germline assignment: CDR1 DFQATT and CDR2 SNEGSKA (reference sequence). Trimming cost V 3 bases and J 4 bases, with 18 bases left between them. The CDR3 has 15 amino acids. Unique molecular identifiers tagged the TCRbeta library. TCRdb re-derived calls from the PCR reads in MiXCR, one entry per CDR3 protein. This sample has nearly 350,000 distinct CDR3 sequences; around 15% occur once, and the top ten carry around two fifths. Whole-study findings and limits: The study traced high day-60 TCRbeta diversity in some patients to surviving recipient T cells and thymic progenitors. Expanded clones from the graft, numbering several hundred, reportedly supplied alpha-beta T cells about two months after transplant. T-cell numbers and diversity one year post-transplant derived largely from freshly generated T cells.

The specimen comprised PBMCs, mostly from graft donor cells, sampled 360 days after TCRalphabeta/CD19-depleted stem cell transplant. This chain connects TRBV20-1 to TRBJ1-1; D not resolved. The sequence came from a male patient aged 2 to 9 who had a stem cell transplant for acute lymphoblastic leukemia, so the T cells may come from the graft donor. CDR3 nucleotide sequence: TGCAGTGCTAGCCCCATTGGCAAACAGCGCACTGAAGCTTTCTTT. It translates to CSASPIGKQRTEAFF.